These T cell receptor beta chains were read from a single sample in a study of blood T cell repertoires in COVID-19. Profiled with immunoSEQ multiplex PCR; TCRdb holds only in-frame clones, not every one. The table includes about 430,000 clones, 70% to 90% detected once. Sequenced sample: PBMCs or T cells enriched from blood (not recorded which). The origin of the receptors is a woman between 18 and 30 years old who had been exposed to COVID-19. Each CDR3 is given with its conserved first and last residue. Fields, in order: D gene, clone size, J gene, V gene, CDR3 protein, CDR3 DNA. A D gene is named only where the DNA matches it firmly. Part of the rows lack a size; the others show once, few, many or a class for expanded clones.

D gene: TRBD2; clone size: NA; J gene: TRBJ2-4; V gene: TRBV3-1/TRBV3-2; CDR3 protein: CASSQDRLAGGLAKNIQYF; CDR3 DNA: TGTGCCAGCAGCCAAGATCGACTAGCGGGGGGTCTAGCCAAAAACATTCAGTACTTC
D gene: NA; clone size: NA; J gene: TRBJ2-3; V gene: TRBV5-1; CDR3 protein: CASSSLGGSTDTQYF; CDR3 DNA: TGCGCCAGCAGCTCCCTAGGGGGTAGCACAGATACGCAGTATTTT
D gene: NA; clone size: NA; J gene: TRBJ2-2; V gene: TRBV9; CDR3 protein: CASSVRGTATGELFF; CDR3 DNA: TGTGCCAGCAGCGTACGCGGGACGGCCACCGGGGAGCTGTTTTTT
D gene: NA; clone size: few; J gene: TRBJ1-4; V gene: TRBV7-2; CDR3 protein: CASSLESGVKLFF; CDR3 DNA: TGTGCCAGCAGCTTAGAGTCAGGGGTAAAACTGTTTTTT
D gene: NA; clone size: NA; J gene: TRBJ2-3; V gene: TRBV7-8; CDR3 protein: CASSLATSRGGARDTQYF; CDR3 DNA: TGTGCCAGCAGCTTAGCGACGTCTAGGGGGGGGGCCAGAGATACGCAGTATTTT
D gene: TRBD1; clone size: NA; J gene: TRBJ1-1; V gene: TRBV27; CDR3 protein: CASSPADRAAEAFF; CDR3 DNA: TGTGCCAGCAGTCCCGCAGACAGGGCCGCTGAAGCTTTCTTT
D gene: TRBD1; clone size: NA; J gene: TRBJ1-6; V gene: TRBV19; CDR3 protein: CASSTSTGGNSPLHF; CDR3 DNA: TGTGCCAGTAGTACCTCAACAGGGGGAAATTCACCCCTCCACTTT
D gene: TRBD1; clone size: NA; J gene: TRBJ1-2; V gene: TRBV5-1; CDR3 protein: CASSPGQGGYGYTF; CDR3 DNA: TGCGCCAGCAGCCCCGGACAGGGAGGGTATGGCTACACCTTC
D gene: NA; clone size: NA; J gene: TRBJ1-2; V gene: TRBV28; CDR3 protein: CASSLLGQGPLSYGYTF; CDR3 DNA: TGTGCCAGCAGTTTATTAGGCCAGGGGCCCCTTTCCTATGGCTACACCTTC
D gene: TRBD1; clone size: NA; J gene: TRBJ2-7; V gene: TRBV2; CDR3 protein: CASSEWGPGGYEQYF; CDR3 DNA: TGTGCCAGCAGTGAATGGGGGCCAGGGGGCTACGAGCAGTACTTC
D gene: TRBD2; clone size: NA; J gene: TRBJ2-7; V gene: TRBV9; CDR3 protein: CASSVGERGTGEQYF; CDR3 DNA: TGTGCCAGCAGCGTAGGGGAGCGGGGGACTGGAGAGCAGTACTTC